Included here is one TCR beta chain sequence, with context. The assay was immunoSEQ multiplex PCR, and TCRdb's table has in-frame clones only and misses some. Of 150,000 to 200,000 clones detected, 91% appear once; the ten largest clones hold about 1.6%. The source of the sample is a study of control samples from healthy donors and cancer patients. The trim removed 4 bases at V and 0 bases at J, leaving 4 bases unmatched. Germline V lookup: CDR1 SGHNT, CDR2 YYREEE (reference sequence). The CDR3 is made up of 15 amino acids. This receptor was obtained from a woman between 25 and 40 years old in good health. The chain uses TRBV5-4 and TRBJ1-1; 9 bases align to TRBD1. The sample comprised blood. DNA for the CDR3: TGTGCCAGCAGCAGTACAGGGGGCGTGAACACTGAAGCTTTCTTT. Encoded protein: CASSSTGGVNTEAFF.